The subject of this entry is one T cell receptor beta chain. The sample comes from a study of T cell changes during pregnancy in multiple sclerosis. V gave up 1 base and J gave up 9 bases, with 4 bases separating them. CDR1 is SGHTA and CDR2 is FQGNSA in the germline V gene. The length of the CDR3 is 11 residues. Sequencing was performed with immunoSEQ multiplex PCR; in TCRdb, only in-frame clones are kept and a portion is missing. The sample lists 30,000 to 40,000 clones, 94% occurring once. This chain joins TRBV7-2 and TRBJ2-4; D ambiguous. The receptor was derived from a female donor with multiple sclerosis, enrolled in a pregnancy study. This specimen was CD4+ T cells from peripheral blood mononuclear cells, taken in the second trimester of pregnancy. As DNA, the CDR3 is TGTGCCAGCAGCTTAGGGGCCATTCAGTACTTC. The encoded protein is CASSLGAIQYF.